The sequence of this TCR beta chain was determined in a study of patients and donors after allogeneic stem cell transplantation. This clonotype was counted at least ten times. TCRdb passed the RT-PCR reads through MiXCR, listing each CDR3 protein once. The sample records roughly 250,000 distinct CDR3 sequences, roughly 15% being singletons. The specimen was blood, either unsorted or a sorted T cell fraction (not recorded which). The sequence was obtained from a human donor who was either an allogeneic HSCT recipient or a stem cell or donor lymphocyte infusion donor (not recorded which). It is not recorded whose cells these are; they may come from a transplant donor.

The CDR3 protein is CSASKNNYGYTF. The CDR3 DNA is TGCAGTGCTAGCAAAAATAACTATGGCTACACCTTC. V usage is TRBV20-1 and J usage is TRBJ1-2; no clear D gene. Trimming removed 3 bases at V and 1 base at J, with 6 bases between. The CDR3 has 12 amino acids. Germline V lookup: CDR1 DFQATT, CDR2 SNEGSKA (reference sequence).